The 10 T cell receptor beta chains below come from one sample, sequenced in a study of CD4 T cells in relation to SARS-CoV-2 and coronaviruses. Assay: immunoSEQ multiplex PCR; the TCRdb copy retains only in-frame clones and omits some. Of about 38,000 clones listed, 85% to 90% were seen once; the top ten hold 9% to 9.5%. Sequencing was carried out using memory CD4+ T cells from PBMCs. The source of these receptors is an adult with COVID-19.

This sequence joins TRBV7-9 and TRBJ2-7; D remains ambiguous. This CDR3 comprises 15 residues. Trimming left V 5 bases short and J 3 bases short, with 17 bases between. Germline CDR1 is SEHNR and CDR2 is FQNEAQ (reference sequence). CDR3 coding DNA: TGTGCCAGCAGCGTGACACAGATCGCTCGCTACGAGCAGTACTTC. This translates into CASSVTQIARYEQYF.

The rearrangement links TRBV13 to TRBJ2-3; 7 positions agree with TRBD1. The germline gives CDR1 PRHDT, CDR2 FYEKMQ (reference sequence). V gave up 6 bases and J gave up 4 bases; unmatched junction bases: 10. The CDR3 extends over 15 amino acids. As DNA, the CDR3 is TGTGCCAGCAGGGACCGGGACAGCAGGTCAGATACGCAGTATTTT. As protein: CASRDRDSRSDTQYF.

The rearrangement links TRBV6-5 to TRBJ2-7; possible D gene TRBD1, 6 bases. The CDR3 runs to 14 residues. V was cut by 8 bases and J by 0 bases, with 14 bases left in between. Looked up from germline, CDR1 is MNHEY and CDR2 is SVGAGI. CDR3 sequence (DNA): TGTGCCAGCCTCTCGTGGGGGCTCTCCTACGAGCAGTACTTC. Protein sequence: CASLSWGLSYEQYF.

This rearrangement joins TRBV6-5 to TRBJ2-1; D possibly matches TRBD1 or TRBD2 (6 bases each). This CDR3 has 13 amino acids. Trimming cost V 6 bases and J 4 bases, with 10 bases left between them. Looked up from germline, CDR1 is MNHEY and CDR2 is SVGAGI. CDR3 amino acids: CASRRGAYNEQFF. The DNA for the CDR3 is TGTGCCAGCAGAAGGGGGGCGTACAATGAGCAGTTCTTC.

The chain carries TRBV18 and TRBJ1-5, with 8 bases identical to TRBD1. CDR1 KGHSH and CDR2 LQKENI come from the germline V gene. The CDR3 extends over 15 amino acids. The J segment lost 7 bases and the V segment lost 5 bases, leaving 10 bases of the junction unmatched. CDR3 nucleotide sequence: TGTGCCAGCTCATCCGGACAGGGAAGGTACCAGCCCCAGCATTTT. This encodes CASSSGQGRYQPQHF.

This clone was observed a handful of times. This chain links TRBV2 with TRBJ1-6; TRBD1 matches at 7 bases. The CDR3 consists of 15 residues. The trim removed 6 bases at V and 10 bases at J, leaving 12 bases unmatched. The V gene's germline CDR1 is SNHLY and CDR2 FYNNEI. The CDR3 reads CASRGQGVGESPLHF. CDR3 bases: TGTGCCAGCAGGGGCCAGGGGGTTGGAGAATCACCCCTCCACTTT.

The chain is built from TRBV3-1 (or the pseudogene TRBV3-2) and TRBJ1-6, with TRBD1 matching over 7 bases. The germline V gene encodes CDR1 LGHDT and CDR2 YNNKEL (reference sequence). J was trimmed by 0 bases and V by 3 bases; bases with no gene match: 17. CDR3 size: 21 residues. The CDR3, as DNA: TGTGCCAGCAGCCATTCCCGTGCCGGAGGCAGGGGGACCTCCTATAATTCACCCCTCCACTTT. Its translation is CASSHSRAGGRGTSYNSPLHF.

The chain recombines TRBV6-5 with TRBJ2-7, with D possibly being TRBD1 or TRBD2 (5 bases each). Germline lookup yields CDR1 MNHEY and CDR2 SVGAGI. V lost 10 bases and J 0 bases, leaving 10 bases between the germline ends. The CDR3 sequence is 12 residues long. The CDR3 is CATRGSSYEQYF. CDR3 DNA sequence: TGTGCCACCCGGGGCAGCTCCTACGAGCAGTACTTC.

V gene TRBV29-1 combines with J gene TRBJ2-7; 9 nucleotides align to TRBD1. The germline gives CDR1 SQVTM, CDR2 ANQGSEA. The ends lost 4 bases at V and 2 bases at J; junction bases unmatched: 3. This CDR3 has 13 residues. CDR3 nucleotides: TGCAGCGTTGCGCGGACAGGGGCCTACGAGCAGTACTTC. It is translated as CSVARTGAYEQYF.

The chain recombines TRBV3-1 (or the pseudogene TRBV3-2) with TRBJ2-1, with no clear D. Looked up from germline, CDR1 is LGHDT and CDR2 is YNNKEL (reference sequence). This CDR3 contains 13 residues. V was clipped by 0 bases and J by 4 bases, with 4 bases between them. CDR3 protein: CASSQESYNEQFF. CDR3 DNA sequence: TGTGCCAGCAGCCAAGAATCGTACAATGAGCAGTTCTTC.